A selection of T cell receptor beta chains follows, all from one sample in a study of cytomegalovirus exposure and HLA in healthy donors. Only in-frame clones appear in the TCRdb table, and some are missing; sequencing was by immunoSEQ multiplex PCR. Its table lists 70,000 or so clones. The sample taken for sequencing was PBMCs. These receptors were collected from a female donor in good health and CMV-seropositive. Each CDR3 is given with its conserved first and last residue. Fields, in order: J gene, D gene, V gene, CDR3 protein. The D gene is left open where the match is weak.

J: TRBJ2-2; D: NA; V: TRBV19; CDR3: CASIPTSSGELFF
J: TRBJ2-7; D: TRBD1; V: TRBV4-3; CDR3: CASSQGGQGYEQYF
J: TRBJ2-3; D: TRBD2; V: TRBV7-9; CDR3: CASSLILAGTDTQYF
J: TRBJ2-5; D: NA; V: TRBV30; CDR3: CAWQAGLGETQYF
J: TRBJ1-1; D: TRBD1; V: TRBV6-5; CDR3: CASSIGQVDTEAFF
J: TRBJ1-1; D: NA; V: TRBV12-5; CDR3: CASGWGTQTEAFF
J: TRBJ2-7; D: TRBD1; V: TRBV30; CDR3: CAWSAGGDEQYF
J: TRBJ1-1; D: NA; V: TRBV6-5; CDR3: CASSLHGLENTEAFF
J: TRBJ1-1; D: NA; V: TRBV7-9; CDR3: CASSLSYTEAFF
J: TRBJ1-1; D: NA; V: TRBV2; CDR3: CASSAGGTEAFF
J: TRBJ1-2; D: NA; V: TRBV6-6; CDR3: CASSDSALTF
J: TRBJ2-2; D: TRBD2; V: TRBV4-3; CDR3: CASSPRGGHAGELFF
J: TRBJ2-6; D: TRBD1; V: TRBV4-2; CDR3: CASSVQGAFGANVLTF
J: TRBJ1-2; D: NA; V: TRBV28; CDR3: CASSFPDRAHYGYTF
J: TRBJ1-4; D: TRBD1; V: TRBV7-9; CDR3: CASSQGQGSNRELFF
J: TRBJ1-5; D: NA; V: TRBV19; CDR3: CASSKSGQNQPQHF
J: TRBJ2-3; D: TRBD2; V: TRBV5-4; CDR3: CASSFRTSGGTLTDTQYF